One and the same sample provided the 15 T cell receptor beta chains below, sequenced in a study of blood T cell repertoires in COVID-19. Clones were read by immunoSEQ multiplex PCR, and TCRdb kept only the in-frame ones, dropping some. The table includes 270,000 or so clones, roughly 91% detected once. The sequenced material came from PBMCs or T cells enriched from blood (not recorded which). The receptors derive from a woman in her 40s with acute COVID-19.

The chain is built from TRBV12-5 and TRBJ2-1; 12 nucleotides match TRBD2. The CDR3 loop spans 16 amino acids. V lost 3 bases to trimming and J lost 7 bases; unmatched junction nucleotides: 7. Per the germline V gene, CDR1 is LGHNT and CDR2 is FRNRAP. For the CDR3, the DNA is TGTGCTAGTGGTTTACTACTAGCGGGGGGAAATAATGAGCAGTTCTTC. It encodes CASGLLLAGGNNEQFF.

The CDR3 DNA is TGCAGTGCTAGTGCAGGGGGCTACTATGGCTACACCTTC. As protein: CSASAGGYYGYTF. This chain uses TRBV20-1 with TRBJ1-2, with 8 bases that match TRBD1. The CDR3 is made up of 13 amino acids. From germline, CDR1 is DFQATT and CDR2 SNEGSKA (reference sequence). V shed 3 bases and J 3 bases; nucleotides not matched to a gene: 3.

V usage is TRBV7-2 and J usage is TRBJ2-7, with 10 nucleotides matching TRBD1. J was trimmed by 5 bases and V by 6 bases; bases with no gene match: 10. The CDR3 spans 15 residues. CDR1 SGHTA and CDR2 FQGNSA come from the germline V gene. This chain's CDR3 is CASRELTGGFDEQYF. DNA of the CDR3: TGTGCCAGCAGGGAATTGACAGGGGGCTTCGACGAGCAGTACTTC.

This chain's CDR3 is CASRLDRILGYGYTF. The CDR3, as DNA: TGTGCCAGCAGACTGGACAGGATTCTAGGATATGGCTACACCTTC. The gene calls are TRBV28 and TRBJ1-2; 7 bases fit TRBD1. V was pared by 6 bases and J by 5 bases, with 12 bases of the junction left unmatched. Germline-derived CDR1 and CDR2 are MDHEN and SYDVKM. The CDR3 totals 15 residues.

The chain links TRBV6-5 to TRBJ2-2, with 7 bases that match TRBD2. Germline trimming cut 0 bases from V and 4 bases from J; bases unmatched to any gene: 5. Germline assignment: CDR1 MNHEY and CDR2 SVGAGI. The CDR3 contains 16 residues. The CDR3 is CASSYSWTSSTGELFF. In nucleotides, the CDR3 is TGTGCCAGCAGTTACTCTTGGACTAGTTCCACCGGGGAGCTGTTTTTT.

V and J are TRBV2 and TRBJ1-5; TRBD1 might be the D (5 bases). Per germline, CDR1 SNHLY and CDR2 FYNNEI. Trimming removed 3 bases at V and 6 bases at J, with 9 bases between. The CDR3 runs to 13 residues. The CDR3 nucleotides read TGTGCCAGCAGTGACGGGGGAGGTCAGCCCCAGCATTTT. Translation: CASSDGGGQPQHF.

The chain links TRBV9 to TRBJ2-7; no clear D gene. The ends were cut back, 4 bases at V and 5 bases at J, with 10 bases in the middle. This CDR3 comprises 12 residues. Germline CDR1 and CDR2: SGDLS and YYNGEE. CDR3 protein: CASSPPENEQYF. CDR3 DNA sequence: TGTGCCAGCAGCCCCCCCGAGAACGAGCAGTACTTC.

This rearrangement joins TRBV19 to TRBJ2-1; D is possibly TRBD2 (7 bases). The V gene's germline CDR1 is LNHDA and CDR2 SQIVND (reference sequence). The V and J ends lost 1 base and 8 bases respectively, with 15 bases between them. This CDR3 spans 15 amino acids. The CDR3 region is CASSIGRGGFYEQFF. The DNA of the CDR3 is TGTGCCAGTAGTATAGGGAGGGGGGGCTTCTATGAGCAGTTCTTC.

This clone was picked up one time. The chain is built from TRBV3-1 (or the pseudogene TRBV3-2) and TRBJ1-2; tentative D call: TRBD1 (6 bases). CDR3 size: 15 residues. V lost 0 bases, J lost 4 bases, and 12 bases lay in between. Germline V gene data show CDR1 as LGHDT and CDR2 as YNNKEL (reference sequence). For the CDR3, the DNA is TGTGCCAGCAGCCAAGACCTACAGGGCTTCTATGGCTACACCTTC. This codes for CASSQDLQGFYGYTF.

The rearrangement uses TRBV4-1 and TRBJ2-3; 7 bases map to TRBD1. Unmatched junction bases numbered 14, after V lost 0 bases and J lost 2 bases. Per germline, CDR1 MGHRA and CDR2 YSYEKL. This CDR3 has 19 amino acids. CDR3 amino acids: CASSQDQTGPHILTDTQYF. CDR3 DNA: TGCGCCAGCAGCCAAGATCAGACAGGGCCACATATACTCACAGATACGCAGTATTTT.

This clone is a singleton in its sample. This chain links TRBV15 with TRBJ2-5; 7 bases map to TRBD2. Germline CDR1 is LNHNV and CDR2 is YYDKDF (reference sequence). V lost 3 bases, J lost 5 bases, and 9 bases stayed unmatched. The CDR3 extends over 15 amino acids. The CDR3 region is CATSSLLAGDETQYF. The CDR3 bases are TGTGCCACCAGCAGCCTCTTGGCGGGAGATGAGACCCAGTACTTC.

The chain combines TRBV3-1 (or the pseudogene TRBV3-2) with TRBJ1-6; D not resolved. Looked up from germline, CDR1 is LGHDT and CDR2 is YNNKEL (reference sequence). The length of the CDR3 is 14 residues. V dropped 0 bases and J dropped 11 bases, with 11 bases sitting between them. The DNA of the CDR3 is TGTGCCAGCAGCCAAGACCCTGTTGCGACACCCCTCCACTTT. It specifies CASSQDPVATPLHF.

The chain recombines TRBV19 with TRBJ1-1, with 7 bases matching TRBD1. Germline loops: CDR1 LNHDA, CDR2 SQIVND (reference sequence). Trimming took 4 bases from V and 5 from J; bases not matched to a gene: 4. This CDR3 is 13 amino acids long. The DNA for the CDR3 is TGTGCCAGTAGTACCCACAGGGGTACTGAAGCTTTCTTT. Its translation: CASSTHRGTEAFF.

This clone was seen once. V gene TRBV6-2 or TRBV6-3 combines with J gene TRBJ2-1; 9 bases are a match to TRBD1. Unmatched junction bases numbered 6, after V lost 5 bases and J lost 4 bases. This CDR3 spans 15 amino acids. The V gene's germline CDR1 is MNHEY and CDR2 SVGEGT. In DNA form, the CDR3 reads TGTGCCAGCAGTGCCGGGACAGGGCCATACAATGAGCAGTTCTTC. This codes for CASSAGTGPYNEQFF.

Only one count was recorded for this clone. This chain's CDR3 is CASSQTLVAVGGNEQFF. The CDR3, as DNA: TGCGCCAGCAGCCAAACCCTAGTAGCGGTTGGTGGCAATGAGCAGTTCTTC. The rearrangement joins TRBV4-3 to TRBJ2-1, with D maybe TRBD2 (6 bases). Trimming removed 2 bases at V and 6 bases at J, with 20 bases between. The CDR3 spans 17 residues. CDR1 and CDR2 from the germline V gene are LGHNA and YSLEER.